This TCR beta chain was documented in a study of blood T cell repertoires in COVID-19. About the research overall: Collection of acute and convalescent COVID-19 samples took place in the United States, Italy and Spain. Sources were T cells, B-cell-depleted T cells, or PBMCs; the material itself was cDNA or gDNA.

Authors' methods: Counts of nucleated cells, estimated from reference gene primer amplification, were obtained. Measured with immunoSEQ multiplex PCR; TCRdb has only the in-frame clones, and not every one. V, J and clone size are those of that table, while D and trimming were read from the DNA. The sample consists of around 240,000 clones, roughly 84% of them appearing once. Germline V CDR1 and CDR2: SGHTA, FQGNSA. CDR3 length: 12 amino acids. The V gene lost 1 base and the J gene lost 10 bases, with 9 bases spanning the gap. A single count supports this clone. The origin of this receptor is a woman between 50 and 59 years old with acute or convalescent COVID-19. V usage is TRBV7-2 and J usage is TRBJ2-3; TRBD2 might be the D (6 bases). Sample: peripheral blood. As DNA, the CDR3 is TGTGCCAGCAGCTTAGTGGGCGGGGCGCAGTATTTT. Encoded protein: CASSLVGGAQYF.